This is a list of T cell receptor beta chains from one sample in a study of cytomegalovirus exposure and HLA in healthy donors. Using immunoSEQ multiplex PCR, the repertoire was profiled, and TCRdb retains in-frame clones only, with some absent. The sample holds under 150,000 clones, over 75% seen once. The sequenced material came from PBMCs. These receptors originate from a male donor in good health and CMV-seronegative. The CDR3 runs from the conserved cysteine through the conserved F or W. The order of the fields is V gene, J gene, clone size, CDR3 length, D gene, CDR3 DNA, CDR3 protein. A D gene is named only where the DNA matches it firmly. Not all rows give a size; the values are once, few, many and, for expanded clones, a class.

>TRBV7-6|TRBJ2-7|.|14|TRBD2
TGTGCCAGCAGCAGTGGACTAGCGGGAGTGGGGCAGTACTTC
CASSSGLAGVGQYF
>TRBV7-3|TRBJ2-3|.|12|.
TGTGCCAGCAGCTCCTCCACAGATACGCAGTATTTT
CASSSSTDTQYF
>TRBV19|TRBJ1-5|.|15|.
TGTGCCAGTAGTATAGTAGCTTTACCGGGTCAGCCCCAGCATTTT
CASSIVALPGQPQHF
>TRBV4-3|TRBJ2-1|.|18|TRBD2
TGCGCCAGCAGCCAAGAAGAGGGCCGGCGGGGGGGGTACAATGAGCAGTTCTTC
CASSQEEGRRGGYNEQFF
>TRBV7-9|TRBJ2-7|few|16|TRBD1
TGTGCCAGCAGCAAGGCTCGACAGGGGGCCTGGGGTGAGCAGTACTTC
CASSKARQGAWGEQYF
>TRBV7-3|TRBJ2-1|.|15|TRBD1
TGTGCCAGCAGCCCGGGACAGGGGTTTTGGAATGAGCAGTTCTTC
CASSPGQGFWNEQFF
>TRBV28|TRBJ2-7|.|16|.
TGTGCCAGCAGTTCCTACTACCAGACGCAATTTTACGAGCAGTACTTC
CASSSYYQTQFYEQYF
>TRBV6-1|TRBJ2-1|.|15|.
TGTGCCAGCAGTGACCGCAGCAGCGGGTACAATGAGCAGTTCTTC
CASSDRSSGYNEQFF
>TRBV10-3|TRBJ1-1|.|16|TRBD1
TGTGCCATCAGTGAGTCGCGGACAGGGAATCCCACTGAAGCTTTCTTT
CAISESRTGNPTEAFF
>TRBV6-1|TRBJ2-2|.|13|.
TGTGCCAGCAGTGGTGCCGGTACCGGGGAGCTGTTTTTT
CASSGAGTGELFF
>TRBV18|TRBJ2-3|.|13|.
TGTGCCAGCTCAACTGAACAGGGAGATACGCAGTATTTT
CASSTEQGDTQYF
>TRBV2|TRBJ2-2|.|15|TRBD2
TGTGCCAGCAGTGAACTAGCGGGTCCCGAGGGGGAGCTGTTTTTT
CASSELAGPEGELFF
>TRBV6-5|TRBJ2-7|.|15|.
TGTGCCAGCGCACCTTCCAGCGGTGCCCTCTACGAGCAGCACTTC
CASAPSSGALYEQHF
>TRBV7-3|TRBJ2-3|.|14|TRBD2
TGTGCCAGCAGCTCTAGCGGAATCACAGATACGCAGTATTTT
CASSSSGITDTQYF
>TRBV6-6|TRBJ1-2|.|14|TRBD1
TGTGCCAGCAGCCTCAGGGGGCTTAGCTATGGCTACACCTTC
CASSLRGLSYGYTF
>TRBV5-4|TRBJ1-1|once|15|.
TGTGCCAGCAGCTTGGGAAGGGGCATGAACACTGAAGCTTTCTTT
CASSLGRGMNTEAFF
>TRBV4-3|TRBJ2-1|.|15|.
TGCGCCAGCAGCCAAGATAGCTCCAGATACAATGAGCAGTTCTTC
CASSQDSSRYNEQFF
>TRBV5-1|TRBJ2-5|.|15|TRBD2
TGCGCCAGCAGCTTGGTGGCTAGCGGAGAAGAGACCCAGTACTTC
CASSLVASGEETQYF
>TRBV27|TRBJ2-5|.|13|TRBD1
TGTGCCAGCAGTCCACAGGGGGGAGAGACCCAGTACTTC
CASSPQGGETQYF
>TRBV2|TRBJ2-1|few|13|TRBD1
TGTGCCAGCGAACCGGGACAGGGTACTGAGCAGTTCTTC
CASEPGQGTEQFF
>TRBV18|TRBJ2-7|.|15|.
TGTGCCAGCTCACCAGGGAGTCCCAAGACCTACGAGCAGTACTTC
CASSPGSPKTYEQYF
>TRBV2|TRBJ2-3|.|18|TRBD2
TGTGCCAGCAGTCCCCTAGCGGGTGACACAATCCCCTTCGATACGCAGTATTTT
CASSPLAGDTIPFDTQYF
>TRBV7-9|TRBJ2-1|.|16|TRBD1
TGTGCCAGCAGCCCAGAAGACAGGGTATCCTACAATGAGCAGTTCTTC
CASSPEDRVSYNEQFF
>TRBV28|TRBJ2-7|.|12|.
TGTGCCAGCAGTTTAACTTACCGGGAGCAGTACTTC
CASSLTYREQYF
>TRBV10-1|TRBJ2-2|few|15|TRBD1
TGCGCCAGCAGTGGGACAGGAATCGGAACCGGGGAGCTGTTTTTT
CASSGTGIGTGELFF
>TRBV7-2|TRBJ1-1|.|13|.
TGTGCCAGCAGCGTTATCAGCGGGTCTGAAGCTTTCTTT
CASSVISGSEAFF
>TRBV10-1|TRBJ2-1|.|15|TRBD2
TGCGCCAGCAGCACCGGGACTAGCGGACCCAAGGAGCAGTTCTTC
CASSTGTSGPKEQFF
>TRBV19|TRBJ2-1|.|17|TRBD1
TGTGCCAGTCCTGAGACCGGGACAGAGAGCTCCTACAATGAGCAGTTCTTC
CASPETGTESSYNEQFF
>TRBV27|TRBJ1-5|.|14|.
TGTGCCAGCAGTGCGGGGGTTCCTAATCAGCCCCAGCATTTT
CASSAGVPNQPQHF
>TRBV7-8|TRBJ2-1|.|13|.
TGTGCCAGCAGCTTAGGGCGGTACAATGAGCAGTTCTTC
CASSLGRYNEQFF
>TRBV5-1|TRBJ2-7|few|15|TRBD2
TGCGCCAGCACGAAAACAGGACTAGCGGGAGGTGAGCAGTACTTC
CASTKTGLAGGEQYF
>TRBV6-5|TRBJ2-2|.|15|TRBD2
TGTGCCAGCAGACCAGGACTAGCGGGCACCGGGGAGCTGTTTTTT
CASRPGLAGTGELFF
>TRBV7-6|TRBJ2-7|.|15|.
TGTGCCAGCAGCTTAGGCCCGGGACTTCCATACGAGCAGTACTTC
CASSLGPGLPYEQYF
>TRBV19|TRBJ2-7|.|15|TRBD1
TGTGCCAGTAGTCCCCCCGACAGGGTGTTTCACGAGCAGTACTTC
CASSPPDRVFHEQYF
>TRBV4-1|TRBJ2-4|.|14|.
TGCGCCAGCAGCCAAGATTGGGCCGGAAACATTCAGTACTTC
CASSQDWAGNIQYF
>TRBV9|TRBJ2-3|.|15|TRBD1
TGTGCCAGCAGCACTGGACAGGGGGGAACAGATATGCAGTATTTT
CASSTGQGGTDMQYF
>TRBV7-7|TRBJ2-7|.|14|.
TGTGCCAGCTCCCCTCGACATGACTCCTACGAGCAGTACTTC
CASSPRHDSYEQYF
>TRBV29-1|TRBJ2-7|.|13|.
TGCAGCGTTGAGGGGGGACCGGCCTACGAGCAGTACTTC
CSVEGGPAYEQYF
>TRBV5-1|TRBJ2-1|.|16|TRBD2
TGCGCCAGCAGCCCGTTGGACCGGGGGGGGGTGAATGAGCAGTTCTTC
CASSPLDRGGVNEQFF
>TRBV11-2|TRBJ2-3|.|18|TRBD1
TGTGCCAGCAGCTTAGCCCTGAGGACAGGGGTATTGGCAGATACGCAGTATTTT
CASSLALRTGVLADTQYF
>TRBV5-8|TRBJ1-3|.|14|.
TGTGCCAGCACACTCATGAGCTCTGGAAACACCATATATTTT
CASTLMSSGNTIYF
>TRBV11-2|TRBJ2-7|.|16|TRBD1
TGTGCCAGCAGCTCAAAAGGGGGACAGCCCTACTACGAGCAGTACTTC
CASSSKGGQPYYEQYF
>TRBV29-1|TRBJ2-1|.|13|.
TGCAGCGGGCAGGTCCTATCCTACAATGAGCAGTTCTTC
CSGQVLSYNEQFF
>TRBV6-1|TRBJ1-5|few|15|.
TGTGCCAGCAGTAGGGGTTGGGTGAGCAATCAGCCCCAGCATTTT
CASSRGWVSNQPQHF
>TRBV19|TRBJ2-7|.|13|.
TGTGCCAGTAGTATAGCGGCAGGGGACGAGCAGTACTTC
CASSIAAGDEQYF
>TRBV9|TRBJ2-1|.|15|.
TGTGCCAGCAGCGTAGAGGGGACAAGGGATAATGAGCAGTTCTTC
CASSVEGTRDNEQFF
>TRBV9|TRBJ2-3|few|16|TRBD2
TGTGCCAGCAGCGTAGGAGCTAGCGGGCGCACAGATACGCAGTATTTT
CASSVGASGRTDTQYF
>TRBV5-6|TRBJ2-7|once|12|.
TGTGCCAGCAGCGCCCTAAACTACGAGCAGTACTTC
CASSALNYEQYF
>TRBV5-1|TRBJ2-3|.|17|TRBD2
TGCGCCAGCAGCTATGGACTAGCGGGGGAGGTAGCAGATACGCAGTATTTT
CASSYGLAGEVADTQYF
>TRBV6-5|TRBJ2-3|.|13|TRBD1
TGTGCCAGCAGCGAGTACAGGGGAAATACGCAGTATTTT
CASSEYRGNTQYF
>TRBV28|TRBJ1-4|.|16|.
TGTGCCAGCACCACGCCCTGGAGAGGGAGGCGTGAAAAACTGTTTTTT
CASTTPWRGRREKLFF
>TRBV6-1|TRBJ1-3|.|15|.
TGTGCCAGCAGCGCAAGGGGTTACTCTGGAAACACCATATATTTT
CASSARGYSGNTIYF